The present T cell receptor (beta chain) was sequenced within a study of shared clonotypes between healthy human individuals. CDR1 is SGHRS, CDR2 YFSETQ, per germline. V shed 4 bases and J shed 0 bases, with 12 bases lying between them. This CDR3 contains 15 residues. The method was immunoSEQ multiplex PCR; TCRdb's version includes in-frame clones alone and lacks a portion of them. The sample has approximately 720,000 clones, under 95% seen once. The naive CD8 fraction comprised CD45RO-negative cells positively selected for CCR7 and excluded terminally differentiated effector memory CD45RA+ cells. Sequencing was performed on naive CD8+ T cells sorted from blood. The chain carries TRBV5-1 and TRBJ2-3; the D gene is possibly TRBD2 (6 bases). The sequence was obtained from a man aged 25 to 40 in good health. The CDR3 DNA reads TGCGCCAGCAGCCTCCGGGAGCTAAGCACAGATACGCAGTATTTT. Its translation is CASSLRELSTDTQYF.